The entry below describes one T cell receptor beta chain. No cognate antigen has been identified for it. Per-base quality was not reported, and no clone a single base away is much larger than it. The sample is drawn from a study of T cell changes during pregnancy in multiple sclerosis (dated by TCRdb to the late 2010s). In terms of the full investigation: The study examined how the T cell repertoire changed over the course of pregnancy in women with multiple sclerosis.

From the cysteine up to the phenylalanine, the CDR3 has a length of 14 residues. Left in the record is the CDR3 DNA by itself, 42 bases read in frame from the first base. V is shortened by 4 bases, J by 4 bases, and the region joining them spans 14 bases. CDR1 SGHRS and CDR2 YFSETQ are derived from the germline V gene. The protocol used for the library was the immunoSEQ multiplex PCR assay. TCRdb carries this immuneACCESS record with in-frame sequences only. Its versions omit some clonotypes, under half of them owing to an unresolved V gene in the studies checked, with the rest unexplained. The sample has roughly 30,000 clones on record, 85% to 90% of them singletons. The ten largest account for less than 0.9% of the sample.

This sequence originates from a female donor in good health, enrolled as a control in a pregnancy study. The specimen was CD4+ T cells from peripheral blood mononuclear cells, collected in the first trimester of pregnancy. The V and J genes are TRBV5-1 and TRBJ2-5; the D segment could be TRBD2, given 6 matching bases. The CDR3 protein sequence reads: CASSPEGFRETQYF. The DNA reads TGCGCCAGCAGCCCGGAGGGGTTTCGAGAGACCCAGTACTTC. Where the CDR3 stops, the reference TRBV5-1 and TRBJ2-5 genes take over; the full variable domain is KAGVTQTPRYLIKTRGQQVTLSCSPISGHRSVSWYQQTPGQGLQFLFEYFSETQRNKGNFPGRFSGRQFSNSRSEMNVSTLELGDSALYLCASSPEGFRETQYFGPGTRLLVL.